These 31 T cell receptor beta chains were sequenced from one sample in a study of OX40 agonist ivuxolimab in advanced cancers. Clones were sequenced by immunoSEQ multiplex PCR, and TCRdb holds only the in-frame ones, with some missing. Here the sample spans approximately 76,000 clones, over 90% being singletons. The sample here was CD4+ or CD8+ T cells sorted from blood, taken in a trial of the OX40 agonist ivuxolimab. All receptors derive from an adult with an advanced solid tumor such as melanoma, head and neck, liver or kidney cancer.

The rearrangement uses TRBV6-5 and TRBJ1-1; TRBD1 might be the D (6 bases). In germline, CDR1 is MNHEY, CDR2 SVGAGI. Trimming removed 6 bases from V and 6 bases from J, with 8 bases in between. The CDR3 loop spans 11 amino acids. Written as DNA, the CDR3 is TGTGCCAGCAGGGAGGGGGCTGAAGCTTTCTTT. Translation gives CASREGAEAFF.

This clone counts as medium-sized. V is TRBV9 and J is TRBJ2-1; 10 nucleotides align to TRBD2. This CDR3 is built from 15 residues. Per germline, CDR1 SGDLS and CDR2 YYNGEE. J lost 8 bases, V lost 4 bases, and 9 bases had no gene match. The CDR3 loop reads CASSLSGRALHEQFF. The CDR3 DNA reads as TGTGCCAGCAGCCTAAGCGGGAGGGCCTTGCATGAGCAGTTCTTC.

The chain recombines TRBV27 with TRBJ2-7, with D perhaps matching TRBD1 (5 bases). Germline V gene data show CDR1 as MNHEY and CDR2 as SMNVEV (reference sequence). CDR3 size: 14 residues. Trimming stripped 5 bases from V and 7 bases from J, with 18 bases between. This CDR3 reads CASSPWGSDKEQYF. The DNA for the CDR3 is TGTGCCAGCAGTCCGTGGGGCAGCGACAAGGAGCAGTACTTC.

The J gene is TRBJ2-1, the V gene TRBV6-1; 8 nucleotides line up with TRBD2. V trimming: 6 bases; J trimming: 6 bases; junction bases outside the gene matches: 7. The CDR3 has 14 residues. Looked up from germline, CDR1 is MNHNS and CDR2 is SASEGT. CDR3 DNA sequence: TGTGCCAGCAGAGGCGGACTAGCCTTCAATGAGCAGTTCTTC. Translating it yields CASRGGLAFNEQFF.

The gene calls are TRBV10-1 and TRBJ2-5, with 11 nucleotides matching TRBD2. The germline gives CDR1 WNHNN, CDR2 SYGVQD (reference sequence). The CDR3 covers 18 residues. The V gene end was trimmed by 0 bases and the J gene end by 3 bases; junction bases not matched to a gene: 9. CDR3 coding DNA: TGCGCCAGCAGTGAGTCGCATGGGGGACTAGCGGTCGAAGAGACCCAGTACTTC. Translation gives CASSESHGGLAVEETQYF.

The chain links TRBV7-6 to TRBJ2-7; D ambiguous. V lost 0 bases to trimming and J lost 3 bases, with 6 bases between them. Germline CDR1 and CDR2: SGHVS and FNYEAQ. The CDR3 sequence is 13 residues long. CDR3 DNA sequence: TGTGCCAGCAGCTTAGCTGGGGACTACGAGCAGTACTTC. Translation gives CASSLAGDYEQYF.

The chain combines TRBV27 with TRBJ2-3, with 8 bases identical to TRBD2. The junction had 6 bases not matched to a gene; V was cut back by 3 bases and J by 4 bases. Germline V gene lookup returns CDR1 MNHEY and CDR2 SMNVEV (reference sequence). The CDR3 consists of 15 residues. This CDR3 reads CASSFGGAVADTQYF. The CDR3 DNA sequence: TGTGCCAGCAGTTTCGGGGGGGCCGTAGCAGATACGCAGTATTTT.

Regarding this clone: This CDR3 is also generated by other DNA sequences in the sample. This rearrangement joins TRBV27 to TRBJ1-1; unclear D gene. Per germline, CDR1 MNHEY and CDR2 SMNVEV (reference sequence). The CDR3 is made up of 13 amino acids. The V and J ends lost 2 bases and 1 base respectively, with 5 bases between them. The CDR3 sequence: CASSLGRNTEAFF. The CDR3 nucleotides read TGTGCCAGCAGTTTAGGTAGGAACACTGAAGCTTTCTTT.

The chain links TRBV6-1 to TRBJ1-5, with D unresolved. Germline assignment: CDR1 MNHNS and CDR2 SASEGT. This CDR3 comprises 14 residues. V was pared by 3 bases and J by 4 bases, with 10 bases between. Here the CDR3 DNA reads TGTGCCAGCAGTGAGGACGGAGGGAATCAGCCCCAGCATTTT. Residues: CASSEDGGNQPQHF.

The V gene is TRBV7-9, the J gene TRBJ2-2, with 9 positions matching TRBD1. The CDR3 is 16 residues long. The germline CDR1 and CDR2 sequences are SEHNR and FQNEAQ (reference sequence). V was pared by 5 bases and J by 2 bases, with 6 bases of the junction left unmatched. The DNA for the CDR3 is TGTGCCAGCAGCCCGACAGGGGGGGGAAACACCGGGGAGCTGTTTTTT. Its translation is CASSPTGGGNTGELFF.

This chain joins TRBV9 and TRBJ1-2; D gene uncertain. The germline V gene encodes CDR1 SGDLS and CDR2 YYNGEE. Trimming took 0 bases from V and 8 from J, leaving 8 bases between them. This CDR3 spans 12 amino acids. CDR3 amino acids: CASSVVGEGYTF. The CDR3 nucleotides are TGTGCCAGCAGCGTAGTTGGGGAAGGCTACACCTTC.

The chain recombines TRBV27 with TRBJ2-5; TRBD1 agrees at 9 bases. The CDR3 runs to 15 residues. Germline V CDR1 and CDR2: MNHEY, SMNVEV (reference sequence). V gave up 0 bases and J gave up 4 bases; unmatched junction bases: 3. The CDR3: CASSLSGTGLETQYF. DNA for the CDR3: TGTGCCAGCAGTTTATCCGGGACAGGGCTAGAGACCCAGTACTTC.

This clone was detected only once. The V call is TRBV6-4, the J call TRBJ1-2; a weak D match, TRBD1 (6 bases). Trimming pared 6 bases from V and 4 bases from J, leaving 12 bases between. The germline V gene encodes CDR1 MRHNA and CDR2 SNTAGT. The CDR3 sequence is 13 residues long. Here the CDR3 reads CASSAGTTYGYTF. The CDR3 DNA sequence: TGTGCCAGCAGCGCCGGGACAACCTATGGCTACACCTTC.

The genes are TRBV5-1 and TRBJ2-1; 8 positions match TRBD1. V shed 4 bases, J shed 9 bases, and the junction held 9 bases outside the gene matches. The CDR3 spans 14 residues. In germline, CDR1 is SGHRS, CDR2 YFSETQ. CDR3 sequence: CASSRDRGGGEQFF. DNA for the CDR3: TGCGCCAGCAGCCGAGACAGGGGTGGCGGTGAGCAGTTCTTC.

The rearrangement uses TRBV6-1 and TRBJ2-2, with D tentatively TRBD2 (5 bases). Per the germline V gene, CDR1 is MNHNS and CDR2 is SASEGT. V dropped 0 bases and J dropped 3 bases, with 11 bases sitting between them. The CDR3 is 16 amino acids. CDR3 DNA: TGTGCCAGCAGTGAAGCAGGGCTAGCAGACACCGGGGAGCTGTTTTTT. Amino acids: CASSEAGLADTGELFF.

The chain combines TRBV6-1 with TRBJ2-4; 10 bases are a match to TRBD2. J lost 8 bases, V lost 7 bases, and 11 bases had no gene match. Per the germline V gene, CDR1 is MNHNS and CDR2 is SASEGT. The CDR3 extends over 15 amino acids. The CDR3 DNA reads TGTGCCAGCAAACAGAGCGGGAGGGCCGAGGACATTCAGTACTTC. Translation: CASKQSGRAEDIQYF.

The J gene is TRBJ2-2, the V gene TRBV27, with a possible D match to TRBD1 (5 bases). Trimming removed 1 base at V and 9 bases at J, with 9 bases between. The CDR3 is 13 residues long. Germline lookup yields CDR1 MNHEY and CDR2 SMNVEV (reference sequence). CDR3: CASSLFWGWELFF. DNA for the CDR3: TGTGCCAGCAGTTTATTCTGGGGCTGGGAGCTGTTTTTT.

CDR3 region: CASRSTSGAYEQYF. In DNA, the CDR3 is TGTGCCAGCAGATCGACTAGCGGCGCCTACGAGCAGTACTTC. V is TRBV28 and J is TRBJ2-7; TRBD2 matches at 9 bases. The CDR3 contains 14 residues. Looked up from germline, CDR1 is MDHEN and CDR2 is SYDVKM. V trimming: 6 bases; J trimming: 2 bases; junction bases outside the gene matches: 5.

This chain uses TRBV4-3 with TRBJ1-1; D is undetermined. Trimming removed 0 bases at V and 4 bases at J, with 18 bases between. The CDR3 covers 17 residues. Germline assignment: CDR1 LGHNA and CDR2 YSLEER. The CDR3 is CASSQDNIALTSTEAFF. CDR3 coding DNA: TGCGCCAGCAGCCAAGATAATATCGCTTTGACGAGCACTGAAGCTTTCTTT.

The chain combines TRBV2 with TRBJ1-2, with no clear D. Germline-derived CDR1 and CDR2 are SNHLY and FYNNEI. Trimming removed 8 bases from V and 2 bases from J, with 18 bases in between. The CDR3 length is 15 residues. The CDR3 here is CASSSHKAPNYGYTF. The CDR3 DNA is TGTGCCAGCTCCAGCCACAAGGCCCCCAACTATGGCTACACCTTC.

The chain couples TRBV6-1 to TRBJ1-1; D remains unclear. The CDR3 totals 16 residues. Germline V gene sequence: CDR1 MNHNS, CDR2 SASEGT. V lost 1 base and J 6 bases, leaving 18 bases between the germline ends. The CDR3 sequence is CASSEGLSGGVSEAFF. CDR3 in DNA: TGTGCCAGCAGTGAAGGCCTCTCGGGTGGGGTCTCTGAAGCTTTCTTT.

This clone turned up a few times. This chain uses TRBV27 with TRBJ1-5, with 7 bases fitting TRBD1. In germline, CDR1 is MNHEY, CDR2 SMNVEV (reference sequence). The CDR3 is made up of 14 amino acids. The J segment lost 6 bases and the V segment lost 2 bases, leaving 4 bases of the junction unmatched. The CDR3 bases are TGTGCCAGCAGTTTACAGACAGGGTTTCAGCCCCAGCATTTT. This translates into CASSLQTGFQPQHF.

V usage is TRBV4-1 and J usage is TRBJ1-5; 7 bases map to TRBD1. The junction had 13 bases not matched to a gene; V was cut back by 5 bases and J by 0 bases. Germline assignment: CDR1 MGHRA and CDR2 YSYEKL. The length of the CDR3 is 18 residues. Written as DNA, the CDR3 is TGCGCCAGCAGCGGAACCGGGACAGACTATTTTAGCAATCAGCCCCAGCATTTT. This gives the protein CASSGTGTDYFSNQPQHF.

The rearrangement uses TRBV29-1 and TRBJ2-2; D could derive from TRBD1 or TRBD2 (6 bases each). The V and J ends lost 3 bases and 2 bases respectively, with 10 bases between them. Per germline, CDR1 SQVTM and CDR2 ANQGSEA. CDR3 length: 14 amino acids. Here the CDR3 DNA reads TGCAGCGTTGAGGAGGGGGTCAACACCGGGGAGCTGTTTTTT. The encoded protein is CSVEEGVNTGELFF.

The CDR3 nucleotides are TGTGCCAGCAGCTTAGTACTAGGGCCTAGCGGGGGCGCCGGGGAGCTGTTTTTT. It encodes CASSLVLGPSGGAGELFF. The chain employs TRBV11-2 and TRBJ2-2; TRBD2 matches 10 bases. Unmatched junction bases numbered 11, after V lost 1 base and J lost 6 bases. There are 18 residues in the CDR3. Germline CDR1 and CDR2: SGHAT and FQNNGV.

This chain joins TRBV7-2 and TRBJ2-7, with D possibly TRBD2 on 6 matching bases. This CDR3 has 16 residues. V lost 5 bases, J lost 4 bases, and 21 bases lay in between. Per germline, CDR1 SGHTA and CDR2 FQGNSA. The CDR3 sequence is CASSRTGSEGQYEQYF. CDR3 in DNA: TGTGCCAGCAGCAGAACCGGGAGCGAAGGGCAATACGAGCAGTACTTC.

V and J are TRBV4-3 and TRBJ2-7; tentatively, D is TRBD1 (7 bases). In germline, CDR1 is LGHNA, CDR2 YSLEER. V lost 4 bases to trimming and J lost 2 bases, with 12 bases between them. This CDR3 spans 14 amino acids. The CDR3 loop is CASSPSRGAYEQYF. CDR3 bases: TGCGCCAGCAGCCCATCCAGGGGGGCCTACGAGCAGTACTTC.

The rearrangement joins TRBV29-1 to TRBJ2-2; TRBD1 matches 10 bases. The trim removed 0 bases at V and 1 base at J, leaving 2 bases unmatched. Germline lookup yields CDR1 SQVTM and CDR2 ANQGSEA. The CDR3 is 16 residues long. The CDR3 reads CSVEDGDRGNTGELFF. CDR3 sequence (DNA): TGCAGCGTTGAAGATGGGGACAGGGGGAACACCGGGGAGCTGTTTTTT.

This chain links TRBV27 with TRBJ2-7; TRBD2 aligns across 11 bases. V lost 5 bases and J lost 6; bases outside the gene matches: 9. The V gene's germline CDR1 is MNHEY and CDR2 SMNVEV (reference sequence). This CDR3 has 15 residues. In DNA, the CDR3 is TGTGCCAGCAGTCCCTATCTAGCGGGAGGTTCCGAGCAGTACTTC. Its translation: CASSPYLAGGSEQYF.

This clone occurred once. The genes are TRBV2 and TRBJ1-1, with D possibly being TRBD1 (5 bases). V was pared by 7 bases and J by 10 bases, with 22 bases between. In germline, CDR1 is SNHLY, CDR2 FYNNEI. The CDR3 totals 14 residues. CDR3 bases: TGTGCCAGCACCCAAAGGGCGCAGGGTTTCATAGCTTTCTTT. It codes for CASTQRAQGFIAFF.

The chain links TRBV19 to TRBJ1-1; D uncertain. The germline CDR1 and CDR2 sequences are LNHDA and SQIVND (reference sequence). The V end lost 1 base, the J end lost 11 bases, and 11 bases lay between the germline ends. CDR3 length: 12 amino acids. CDR3 residues: CASSIAGGEAFF. CDR3 nucleotides: TGTGCCAGTAGTATAGCCGGTGGAGAGGCTTTCTTT.